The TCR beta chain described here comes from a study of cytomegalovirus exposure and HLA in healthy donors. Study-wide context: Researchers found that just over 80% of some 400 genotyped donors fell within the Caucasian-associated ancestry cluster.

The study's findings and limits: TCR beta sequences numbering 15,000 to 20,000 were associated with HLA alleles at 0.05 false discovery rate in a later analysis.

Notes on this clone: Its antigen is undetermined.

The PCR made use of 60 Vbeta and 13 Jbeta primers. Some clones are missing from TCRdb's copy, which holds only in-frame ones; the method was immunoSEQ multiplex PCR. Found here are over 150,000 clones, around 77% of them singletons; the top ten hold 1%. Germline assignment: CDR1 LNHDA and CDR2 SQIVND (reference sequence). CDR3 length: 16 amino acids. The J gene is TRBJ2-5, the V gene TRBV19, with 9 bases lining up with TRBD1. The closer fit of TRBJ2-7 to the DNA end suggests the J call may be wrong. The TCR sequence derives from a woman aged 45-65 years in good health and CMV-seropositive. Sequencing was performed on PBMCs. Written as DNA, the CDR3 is TGTGCCAGTAGCGCGGGACAGGGCTTTTCTTCCTACGAGCAGTACTTC. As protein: CASSAGQGFSSYEQYF.